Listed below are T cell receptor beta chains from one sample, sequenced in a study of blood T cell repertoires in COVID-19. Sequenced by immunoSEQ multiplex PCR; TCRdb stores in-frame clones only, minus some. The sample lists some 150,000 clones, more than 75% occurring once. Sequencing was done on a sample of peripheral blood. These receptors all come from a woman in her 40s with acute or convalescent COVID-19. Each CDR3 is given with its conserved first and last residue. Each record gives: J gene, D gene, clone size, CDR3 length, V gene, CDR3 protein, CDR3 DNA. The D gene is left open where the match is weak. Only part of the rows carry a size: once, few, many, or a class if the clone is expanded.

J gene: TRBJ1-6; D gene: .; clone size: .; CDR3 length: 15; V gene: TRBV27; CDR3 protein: CASSLTGLSNSPLHF; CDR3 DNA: TGTGCCAGCAGCTTAACGGGATTATCCAATTCACCCCTCCACTTT
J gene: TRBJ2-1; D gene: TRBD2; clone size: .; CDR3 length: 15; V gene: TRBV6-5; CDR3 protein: CASGAGDLGYNEQFF; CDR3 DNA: TGTGCCAGCGGGGCGGGGGACCTTGGCTACAATGAGCAGTTCTTC
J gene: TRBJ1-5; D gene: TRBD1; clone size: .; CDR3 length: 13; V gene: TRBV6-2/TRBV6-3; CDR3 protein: CASSQTGWQPQHF; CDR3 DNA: TGTGCCAGCAGTCAGACAGGGTGGCAGCCCCAGCATTTT
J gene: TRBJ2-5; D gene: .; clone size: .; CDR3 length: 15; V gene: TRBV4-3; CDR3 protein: CASSQEGGGGTAGYF; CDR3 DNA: TGCGCCAGCAGCCAAGAAGGAGGTGGAGGCACAGCGGGGTACTTC
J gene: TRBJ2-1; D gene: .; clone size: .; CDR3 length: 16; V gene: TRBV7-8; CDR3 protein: CASSLTGFAGRSEQFF; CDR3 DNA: TGTGCCAGCAGCTTAACTGGGTTCGCGGGGCGGAGTGAGCAGTTCTTC
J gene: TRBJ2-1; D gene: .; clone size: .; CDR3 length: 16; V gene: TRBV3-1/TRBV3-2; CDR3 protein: CASSQGSSGLFNEQFF; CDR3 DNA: TGTGCCAGCAGCCAAGGGAGTAGTGGACTTTTTAATGAGCAGTTCTTC
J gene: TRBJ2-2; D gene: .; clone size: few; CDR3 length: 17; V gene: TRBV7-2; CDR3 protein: CASSLSGTRGLSGELFF; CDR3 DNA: TGTGCCAGCAGCTTATCCGGGACAAGAGGTCTCAGCGGGGAGCTGTTTTTT
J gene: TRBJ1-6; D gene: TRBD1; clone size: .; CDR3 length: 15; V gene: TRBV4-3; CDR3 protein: CASSQQQGFYSPLHF; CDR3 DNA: TGCGCCAGCAGCCAGCAACAGGGGTTTTATTCACCCCTCCACTTT
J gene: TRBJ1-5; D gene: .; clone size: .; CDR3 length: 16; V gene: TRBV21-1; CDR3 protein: CASRYRVENSNQPQHF; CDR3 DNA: TGTGCCAGCCGGTACAGGGTCGAAAATAGCAATCAGCCCCAGCATTTT
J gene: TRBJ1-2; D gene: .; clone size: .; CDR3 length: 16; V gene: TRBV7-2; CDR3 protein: CASSLGNVGQGYGYTF; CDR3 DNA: TGTGCCAGCAGCTTAGGAAACGTGGGGCAGGGCTATGGCTACACCTTC
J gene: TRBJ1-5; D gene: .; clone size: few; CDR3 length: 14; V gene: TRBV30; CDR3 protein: CAWRSWEGNQPQHF; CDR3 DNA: TGTGCCTGGAGGTCTTGGGAGGGAAATCAGCCCCAGCATTTT
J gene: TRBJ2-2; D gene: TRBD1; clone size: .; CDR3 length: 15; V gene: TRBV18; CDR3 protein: CASSPRTGDTGELFF; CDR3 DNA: TGTGCCAGCTCACCAAGAACAGGGGACACCGGGGAGCTGTTTTTT
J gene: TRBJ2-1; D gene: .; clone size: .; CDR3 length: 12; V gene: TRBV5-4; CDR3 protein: CASSRLESVQFF; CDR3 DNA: TGTGCCAGCAGCAGGTTGGAGTCGGTGCAGTTCTTC
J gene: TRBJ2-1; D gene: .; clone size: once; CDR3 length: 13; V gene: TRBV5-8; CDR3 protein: CASSTLIGDEQFF; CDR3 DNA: TGTGCCAGCAGCACACTAATCGGGGATGAGCAGTTCTTC
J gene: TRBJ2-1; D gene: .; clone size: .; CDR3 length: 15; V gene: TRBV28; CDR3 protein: CASSPRVRRSNEQFF; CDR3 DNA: TGTGCCAGCAGTCCCAGGGTTAGGCGGAGCAATGAGCAGTTCTTC
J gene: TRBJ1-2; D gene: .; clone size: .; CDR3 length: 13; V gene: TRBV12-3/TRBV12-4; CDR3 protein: CASSLTGTYGYTF; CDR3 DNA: TGTGCCAGCAGTCTTACAGGGACCTATGGCTACACCTTC
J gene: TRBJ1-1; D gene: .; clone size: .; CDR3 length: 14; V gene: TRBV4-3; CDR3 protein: CASSPRPGDTEAFF; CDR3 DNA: TGCGCCAGCAGCCCCCGCCCCGGGGACACTGAAGCTTTCTTT
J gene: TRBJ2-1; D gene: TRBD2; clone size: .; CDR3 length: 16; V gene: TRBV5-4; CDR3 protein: CASSSSGLAGVHEQFF; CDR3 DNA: TGTGCCAGCAGCTCGTCGGGACTAGCGGGAGTACATGAGCAGTTCTTC
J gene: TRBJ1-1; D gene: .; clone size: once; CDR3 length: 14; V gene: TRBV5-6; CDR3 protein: CASSLASVNTEAFF; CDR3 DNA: TGTGCCAGCAGCTTGGCCTCAGTGAACACTGAAGCTTTCTTT
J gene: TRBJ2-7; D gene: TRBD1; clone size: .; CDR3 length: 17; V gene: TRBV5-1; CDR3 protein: CASSLEARTGIGYEQYF; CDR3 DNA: TGCGCCAGCAGCTTGGAGGCCAGGACAGGGATAGGCTACGAGCAGTACTTC
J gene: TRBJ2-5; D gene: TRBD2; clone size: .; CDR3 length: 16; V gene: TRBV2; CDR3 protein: CASTHGLAGYQETQYF; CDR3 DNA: TGTGCCAGCACCCATGGACTAGCGGGATACCAAGAGACCCAGTACTTC
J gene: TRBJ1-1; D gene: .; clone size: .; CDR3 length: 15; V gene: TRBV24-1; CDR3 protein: CATSDPRGPGTEAFF; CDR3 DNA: TGTGCCACCAGTGATCCCAGGGGTCCGGGCACTGAAGCTTTCTTT
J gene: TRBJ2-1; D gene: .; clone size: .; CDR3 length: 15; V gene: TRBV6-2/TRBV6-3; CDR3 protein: CASSPSGEDYNEQFF; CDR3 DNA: TGTGCCAGCAGTCCCTCGGGAGAGGACTACAATGAGCAGTTCTTC
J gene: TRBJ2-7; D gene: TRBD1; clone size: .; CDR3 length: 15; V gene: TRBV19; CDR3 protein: CASSMAQGAKYEQYF; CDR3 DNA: TGTGCCAGTAGTATGGCACAGGGGGCGAAATACGAGCAGTACTTC
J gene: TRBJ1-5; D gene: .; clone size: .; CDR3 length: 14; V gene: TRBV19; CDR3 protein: CASRQAAAREPQHF; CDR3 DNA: TGTGCCAGTAGACAAGCGGCCGCCCGGGAGCCCCAGCATTTT
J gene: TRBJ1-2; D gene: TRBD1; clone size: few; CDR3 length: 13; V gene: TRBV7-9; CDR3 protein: CASSSDRAVGYTF; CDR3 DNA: TGTGCCAGCAGCTCTGACAGGGCTGTTGGCTACACCTTC
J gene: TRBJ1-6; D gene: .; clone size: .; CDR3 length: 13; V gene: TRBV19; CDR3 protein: CASSILQNSPLHF; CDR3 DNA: TGTGCCAGTAGTATCCTCCAGAATTCACCCCTCCACTTT
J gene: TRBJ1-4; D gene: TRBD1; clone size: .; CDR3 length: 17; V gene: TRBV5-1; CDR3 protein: CASSLGTGGEVNEKLFF; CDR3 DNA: TGCGCCAGCAGCCTCGGGACAGGGGGCGAGGTGAATGAAAAACTGTTTTTT
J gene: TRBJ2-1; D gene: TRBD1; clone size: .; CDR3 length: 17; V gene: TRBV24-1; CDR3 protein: CATSGEPGQEITGEQFF; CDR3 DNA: TGTGCCACCAGTGGGGAACCGGGACAGGAGATTACAGGTGAGCAGTTCTTC
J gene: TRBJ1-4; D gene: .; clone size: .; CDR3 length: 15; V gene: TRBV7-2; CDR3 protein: CASSAGWGRNEKLFF; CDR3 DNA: TGTGCCAGCAGCGCCGGGTGGGGGAGGAATGAAAAACTGTTTTTT
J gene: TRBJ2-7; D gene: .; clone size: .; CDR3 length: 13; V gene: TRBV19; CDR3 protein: CASSQVNTYEQYF; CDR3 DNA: TGTGCCAGTAGTCAGGTAAACACCTACGAGCAGTACTTC
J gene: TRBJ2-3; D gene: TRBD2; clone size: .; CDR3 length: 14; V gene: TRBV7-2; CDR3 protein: CASSRTRSTDTQYF; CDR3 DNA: TGTGCCAGCAGCCGGACTAGAAGCACAGATACGCAGTATTTT
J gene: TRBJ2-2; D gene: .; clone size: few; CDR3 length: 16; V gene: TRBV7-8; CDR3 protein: CAVLAAPPSSTGELFF; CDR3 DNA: TGTGCCGTGCTGGCGGCCCCTCCTAGTAGCACCGGGGAGCTGTTTTTT
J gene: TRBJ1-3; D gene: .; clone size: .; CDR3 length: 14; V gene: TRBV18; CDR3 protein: CASSPSVPGNTIYF; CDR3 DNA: TGTGCCAGCTCACCAAGCGTACCTGGAAACACCATATATTTT
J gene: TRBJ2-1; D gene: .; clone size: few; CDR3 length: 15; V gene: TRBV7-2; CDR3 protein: CASSLGARSYNEQFF; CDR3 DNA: TGTGCCAGCAGCTTAGGGGCCCGTTCCTACAATGAGCAGTTCTTC
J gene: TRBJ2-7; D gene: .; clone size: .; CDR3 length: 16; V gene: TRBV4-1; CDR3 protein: CASSLITGSYAYEQYF; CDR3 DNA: TGCGCCAGCAGCCTAATAACCGGGTCCTATGCTTACGAGCAGTACTTC